A few counts support the clone carrying this T cell receptor beta chain. The antigen is not known. This record comes from a study of beta chain features in type 1 diabetes. Study summary: Summed over all samples, the examined sorted cells came to about 110 million.

Study-wide results and caveats: Shortening that was moderate but significant affected the TCRB CDR3s of Type 1 diabetes patients in all four CD4+ subsets.

As every portion of the isolated RNA was reverse transcribed, the sequencing read expressed TCRB transcripts. Profiled with immunoSEQ multiplex PCR; TCRdb holds only in-frame clones, not every one. The table has hundreds of thousands of clones, more than 12% seen once. Trimming pared 6 bases from V and 0 bases from J, leaving 15 bases between. Germline assignment: CDR1 LNHDA and CDR2 SQIVND (reference sequence). The CDR3 extends over 17 amino acids. This TCR derives from a man aged 18 to 35 with type 1 diabetes. Sequencing used naive CD4+ T cells from blood. The chain is built from TRBV19 and TRBJ2-6; D gene ambiguous. The CDR3 loop reads CASRSQAAASGANVLTF. CDR3 nucleotide sequence: TGTGCCAGTAGATCGCAGGCAGCCGCCTCTGGGGCCAACGTCCTGACTTTC. The whole variable domain, remainder taken from reference TRBV19 and TRBJ2-6, is DGGITQSPKYLFRKEGQNVTLSCEQNLNHDAMYWYRQDPGQGLRLIYYSQIVNDFQKGDIAEGYSVSREKKESFPLTVTSAQKNPTAFYLCASRSQAAASGANVLTFGAGSRLTVL.